This T cell receptor beta chain was obtained from a study of blood T cell repertoires in COVID-19. Study information: Samples came from the United States, Italy and Spain, spanning acute and convalescent COVID-19.

The ends lost 4 bases at V and 1 base at J; junction bases unmatched: 9. From germline, CDR1 is SGHTA and CDR2 FQGNSA. The CDR3 is 17 residues long. Clones were sequenced by immunoSEQ multiplex PCR, and TCRdb holds only the in-frame ones, with some missing. Seen here are around 320,000 clones, approximately 85% observed once, and the top ten hold approximately 7.9%. Specimen: peripheral blood. The receptor comes from a human donor in a cohort sampled during active COVID-19. The J gene is TRBJ1-3, the V gene TRBV7-2; 8 bases are shared with TRBD1. The CDR3 loop reads CASSSRTGRASGNTIYF. For the CDR3, the DNA is TGTGCCAGCAGCTCCCGGACAGGGAGGGCGTCTGGAAACACCATATATTTT.